The present TCR beta chain was sequenced within a study of blood T cell repertoires in COVID-19. For the study at large: Whether acute or convalescent, the COVID-19 samples came from the United States, Italy and Spain. PBMCs, B-cell-depleted T cells, or T cells provided the cDNA or gDNA that made up the material.

The length of the CDR3 is 13 residues. The germline V gene has CDR1 KGHSH and CDR2 LQKENI. V shed 7 bases and J shed 3 bases, with 12 bases lying between them. It was during active infection that Seattle patients were enrolled and then longitudinally followed. Method: immunoSEQ multiplex PCR; TCRdb's copy keeps in-frame clones and lacks some. The table lists 250,000 to 300,000 clones, 75% to 90% of them singletons. This TCR was sampled from a woman between 65 and 79 years old with COVID-19, enrolled during active disease. Sequences were obtained from peripheral blood. This sequence joins TRBV18 and TRBJ1-1; the D gene is possibly TRBD1 (6 bases). As DNA, the CDR3 is TGTGCCAGCTTCAGGGGTTTGGACACTGAAGCTTTCTTT. Amino acids: CASFRGLDTEAFF.